This T cell receptor (beta chain) was observed in a study of graft-versus-host responses after intestinal transplantation. Assay used: immunoSEQ multiplex PCR; TCRdb lists only in-frame clones, some missing. The sample has approximately 100,000 clones, about 90% seen once. The table lists this clone with a few counts. Its cognate antigen is unknown. Germline V gene sequence: CDR1 SGHTA, CDR2 FQGNSA. V was shortened by 2 bases and J by 10 bases, with 12 bases between the two germline ends. The CDR3 is 13 residues long. This chain uses TRBV7-2 with TRBJ2-1; D ambiguous. The specimen comprised unstimulated CD4+ T cells sorted from spleen or lymph node cells, sampled before intestinal transplant. This sequence was found in a human donor who received an intestinal transplant. The CDR3 loop is CASSLSSRTEQFF. The DNA of the CDR3 is TGTGCCAGCAGCTTAAGTTCCAGAACGGAGCAGTTCTTC. The whole variable domain, filled in from reference TRBV7-2 and TRBJ2-1, reads GAGVSQSPSNKVTEKGKDVELRCDPISGHTALYWYRQSLGQGLEFLIYFQGNSAPDKSGLPSDRFSAERTGGSVSTLTIQRTQQEDSAVYLCASSLSSRTEQFFGPGTRLTVL.